This TCR beta chain was sequenced in a study of blood T cell repertoires in COVID-19. The CDR3 totals 15 residues. V lost 9 bases and J lost 4, with 22 bases in between. In germline, CDR1 is SGHTS, CDR2 YDEGEE. Either two negative PCRs, clearance, or symptom resolution qualified Cohort 3 donors as recovered. This clone was observed a single time. Generated by immunoSEQ multiplex PCR, the TCRdb table keeps only in-frame clones and is missing some. The sample lists 150,000 to 200,000 clones, roughly 82% seen once, with around 15% in the top ten. This sequence was found in a man aged 45-60 years who had recovered from COVID-19. Sequencing input: PBMCs or T cells enriched from blood (not recorded which). V is TRBV5-8 and J is TRBJ1-2; possible D gene TRBD1, 5 bases. This CDR3 reads CATPTFGGSGYGYTF. The CDR3, as DNA: TGTGCCACCCCAACCTTTGGGGGGAGCGGCTATGGCTACACCTTC. The whole variable domain, filled in from reference TRBV5-8 and TRBJ1-2, reads EAGVTQSPTHLIKTRGQQATLRCSPISGHTSVYWYQQALGLGLQFLLWYDEGEERNRGNFPPRFSGRQFPNYSSELNVNALELEDSALYLCATPTFGGSGYGYTFGSGTRLTVV.